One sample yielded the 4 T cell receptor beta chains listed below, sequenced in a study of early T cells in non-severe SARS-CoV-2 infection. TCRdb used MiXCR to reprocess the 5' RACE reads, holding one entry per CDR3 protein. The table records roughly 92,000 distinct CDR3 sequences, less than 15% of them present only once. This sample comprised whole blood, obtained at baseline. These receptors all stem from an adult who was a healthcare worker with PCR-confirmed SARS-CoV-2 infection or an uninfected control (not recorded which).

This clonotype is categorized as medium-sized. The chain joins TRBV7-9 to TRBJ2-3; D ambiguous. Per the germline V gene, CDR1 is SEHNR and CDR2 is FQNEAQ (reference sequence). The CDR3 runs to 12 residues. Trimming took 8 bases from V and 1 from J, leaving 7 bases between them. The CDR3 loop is CASSRGTDTQYF. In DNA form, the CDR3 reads TGTGCCAGCTCCCGGGGCACAGATACGCAGTATTTT.

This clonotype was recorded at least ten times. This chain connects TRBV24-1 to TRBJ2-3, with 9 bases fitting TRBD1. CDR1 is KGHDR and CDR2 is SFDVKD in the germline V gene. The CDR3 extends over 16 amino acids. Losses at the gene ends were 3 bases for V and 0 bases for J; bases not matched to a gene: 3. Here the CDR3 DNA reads TGTGCCACCAGTGATACCGGGACAGGGAGCACAGATACGCAGTATTTT. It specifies CATSDTGTGSTDTQYF.

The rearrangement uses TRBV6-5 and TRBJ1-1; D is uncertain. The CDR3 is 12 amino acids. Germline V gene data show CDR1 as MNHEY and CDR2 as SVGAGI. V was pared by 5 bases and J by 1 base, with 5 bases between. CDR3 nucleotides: TGTGCCAGCAGTCCACCGAACACTGAAGCTTTCTTT. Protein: CASSPPNTEAFF.

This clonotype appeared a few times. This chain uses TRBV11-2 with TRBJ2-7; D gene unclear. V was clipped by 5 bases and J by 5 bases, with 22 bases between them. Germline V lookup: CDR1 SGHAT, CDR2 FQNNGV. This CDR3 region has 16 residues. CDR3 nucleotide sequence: TGTGCCAGCAGCCCCGGTACGACACCGTCTTTTGACGAGCAGTACTTC. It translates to CASSPGTTPSFDEQYF.